This T cell receptor (beta chain) stems from a study of cytomegalovirus exposure and HLA in healthy donors (dated by TCRdb to about 2017). Notes on the research overall: According to a later analysis, the 120 or so validation repertoires were produced on the same platform as the 700 or so repertoires of the first cohort. The aim of the study was to test whether cataloging public T cell receptors could identify signatures of past pathogen exposure. In addition to the first cohort of 666 subjects, a separate validation cohort of 120 different subjects was used. To predict cytomegalovirus infection status, the study brought together high-throughput TCR immunosequencing, statistical association of individual TCRs with disease status, and machine learning.

A note on this clone: There is no known antigen for this receptor. No much larger clonotype is one base removed from it; base qualities were not supplied.

The library relied on the immunoSEQ multiplex PCR assay. The original pipeline was this. A statistical classification framework was built for diagnosing cytomegalovirus status from the catalog of TCR beta chain sequences. TCRdb obtained this table from immuneACCESS and retained in-frame rearrangements with V and J assigned. These tables miss some clones; where compared with another copy, unresolved V genes account for less than half of the shortfall, and the remainder is unexplained. Clone size and V and J calls were adopted from that table, with D and trimming inferred from the DNA. The sample contains more than 95,000 clones, 70% to 90% of them found a single time. The ten most abundant clones make up about 2.1% of the sample. Donors formed part of the validation cohort, which comprised 120 subjects and was distinct from the first cohort of some 700 subjects. Taken from the germline V gene (reference sequence), the CDR1 and CDR2 loops are WNHNN and SYGVQD. Including cysteine and phenylalanine, the CDR3 has 17 amino acids. Only the CDR3 portion is preserved as DNA: 51 bases, with reading frame beginning at the first base. At the junction V is shortened by 2 bases and J by 0 bases; bases outside the gene matches: 1.

What the authors observed across the whole study: Subsequent analysis determined that TCRs grouped into clusters in the first cohort also showed a tendency toward co-occurrence across the 120 or so validation repertoires, and 90% to 95% of cluster scores exceeded 0. According to the authors, the approach could potentially be generalized to other disease states and immunological phenotypes. A few of the identified cytomegalovirus-associated TCR beta chains were confirmed in vitro to be specific for cytomegalovirus antigens. In the study, about 150 TCR beta chains were listed as associated with cytomegalovirus. Across donors, most TCR sequences were observed very rarely, whereas some public TCRs were present in many individuals. The classifier was reported to diagnose cytomegalovirus status with high specificity and sensitivity in both the original and validation cohorts. The validation cohort had no HLA typing available for a later analysis, so co-occurrence within that cohort was assessed over all 110 or so repertoires.

This TCR derives from a young woman in good health and CMV-seronegative. Recombination connected TRBV10-1 to TRBJ2-3; TRBD2 matches 14 bases in the middle. Input material: PBMCs. The CDR3 region reads CASSERTSGGSTDTQYF. In nucleotides, the sequence is TGCGCCAGCAGTGAGAGGACTAGCGGGGGGAGCACAGATACGCAGTATTTT.